This T cell receptor beta chain was profiled in a study of T cell changes during pregnancy in multiple sclerosis. Sequenced by immunoSEQ multiplex PCR; TCRdb stores in-frame clones only, minus some. The table includes about 59,000 clones, roughly 93% detected once. The length of the CDR3 is 15 residues. Germline loops: CDR1 LNHDA, CDR2 SQIVND (reference sequence). Trimming removed 4 bases from V and 0 bases from J, with 12 bases in between. The receptor was derived from a female donor with multiple sclerosis, enrolled in a pregnancy study. Sequenced here: CD8+ T cells from peripheral blood mononuclear cells, sampled in the third trimester of pregnancy. This chain joins TRBV19 and TRBJ2-5, with D possibly TRBD2 on 5 matching bases. The CDR3 reads CASSTGISYQETQYF. The CDR3 nucleotides are TGTGCCAGTAGTACCGGGATTTCGTACCAAGAGACCCAGTACTTC. The whole variable domain, filled in from reference TRBV19 and TRBJ2-5, reads DGGITQSPKYLFRKEGQNVTLSCEQNLNHDAMYWYRQDPGQGLRLIYYSQIVNDFQKGDIAEGYSVSREKKESFPLTVTSAQKNPTAFYLCASSTGISYQETQYFGPGTRLLVL.